The next 17 T cell receptor beta chains were all read from a single sample in a study of tumor-infiltrating lymphocytes in primary liver carcinoma. Production of TCR beta cDNA used 400 to 650 ng total RNA together with a constant-region primer. Each TCR beta library was derived from three nested multiplex PCR rounds that employed slightly modified ARM-PCR. Use of TRBV1-TRBV30 forward primers with a C-beta reverse primer characterized the first two PCR rounds, which lasted approximately 11 cycles each. TCRdb used MiXCR to reprocess the multiplex PCR reads, holding one entry per CDR3 protein. The sample consists of 330,000 or so distinct CDR3 sequences, almost 65% of them appearing once. The study extracted blood RNA from unsorted whole blood and also extracted germline DNA. What was sequenced was peripheral blood. The receptors come from a man aged 40-55 years with primary liver carcinoma and hepatitis B virus infection.

This clonotype was counted between two and nine times. This chain links TRBV28 with TRBJ2-5; 8 positions match TRBD1. Germline V CDR1 and CDR2: MDHEN, SYDVKM. This CDR3 region has 12 residues. V was clipped by 10 bases and J by 7 bases; unmatched bases: 8. CDR3 coding DNA: TGTGCCACCAGGGGGCCGCGAGGGACCCAGTACTTC. Amino acids: CATRGPRGTQYF.

For this clonotype: Given a much more abundant clone one base away, this may be a read error. The CDR3 sequence is CASSFGYSRNEQYF. The CDR3 nucleotides read TGCGCCAGCAGCTTTGGTTATAGCCGCAATGAGCAGTACTTC. V and J are TRBV5-1 and TRBJ2-5; D gene unclear. Germline V gives CDR1 SGHRS, CDR2 YFSETQ. The CDR3 loop spans 14 amino acids. Trimming took off 2 bases at V and 11 bases at J, with 19 bases between the two ends.

Comments on this clonotype: Sequence at one end of the junction differs from germline and may be a read error. The chain recombines TRBV4-1 with TRBJ2-7; 8 nucleotides match TRBD2. This CDR3 has 15 residues. Germline values: CDR1 MGHRA, CDR2 YSYEKL. The CDR3 region has the DNA TGCGCCAACAGCCCCGGGGGGGCGGTCTCCTACGAGCAGTACTTC. Translating gives CANSPGGAVSYEQYF.

Details on this clonotype: A junction boundary mismatches the germline segment, possibly from a read error. This rearrangement joins TRBV10-3 to TRBJ2-1; tentatively, D is TRBD1 (5 bases). The germline gives CDR1 ENHRY, CDR2 SYGVKD. This CDR3 contains 13 residues. CDR3 loop: CAIRQPPYNGQFF. The CDR3 DNA is TGTGCCATCCGACAGCCCCCTTATAATGGGCAGTTCTTC.

Concerning this clonotype itself: A much bigger clone sits one base away, suggesting this may be a read error. The rearrangement uses TRBV5-5 and TRBJ1-2; TRBD1 might be the D (5 bases). Germline V lookup: CDR1 SGHKS, CDR2 YYEKEE (reference sequence). This CDR3 has 16 amino acids. CDR3 sequence (DNA): TGTGTCAGCAGCCTCGCTCCGGGGGGTAATGCCTATGGCTACACCTTC. Amino acids: CVSSLAPGGNAYGYTF.

This clonotype showed up just once. Germline and junction disagree at one end, which may indicate a read error. The rearrangement links TRBV5-6 to TRBJ1-2, with 8 bases lining up with TRBD1. This CDR3 region has 13 residues. Germline CDR1 reads SGHDT; CDR2 reads YYEEEE. For the CDR3, the DNA is TGTGTCAGCACCTTGGTTGGGACAGGAGGCTACGCATTC. This encodes CVSTLVGTGGYAF.

A remark on this clonotype: A read error is possible here, since a much larger clone lies one base away. This sequence joins TRBV10-2 and TRBJ2-1; D is unclear. This CDR3 is 15 amino acids long. CDR1 is WSHSY and CDR2 is SAAADI in the germline V gene. The CDR3 is CTSSGSRARWDEQFF. CDR3 DNA sequence: TGCACCAGCAGTGGATCAAGGGCCCGATGGGATGAGCAGTTCTTC.

Only one count was recorded for this clonotype. The chain uses TRBV29-1 and TRBJ2-1; TRBD2 agrees at 12 bases. This CDR3 has 17 residues. Looked up from germline, CDR1 is SQVTM and CDR2 is ANQGSEA. The DNA of the CDR3 is TGCATCGCTGTAATGGGCTATGGGACTAGCGGGTGGAATGAGCAGTTCTTC. Translation: CIAVMGYGTSGWNEQFF.

This clonotype was observed many times. The chain employs TRBV6-5 and TRBJ1-1, with 7 nucleotides matching TRBD1. Germline-derived CDR1 and CDR2 are MNHEY and SVGAGI. The CDR3 is 15 amino acids. Trimming removed 8 bases from V and 4 bases from J; junction bases left unmatched: 13. The CDR3 sequence: CASFRDRTEFTEAFF. The CDR3 DNA is TGTGCCAGCTTCCGGGACAGAACTGAATTCACTGAAGCTTTCTTT.

On this clonotype: Relative to the germline gene, one junction end is altered; a read error may explain this. V and J are TRBV4-3 and TRBJ2-2; possible D gene TRBD1, 6 bases. Germline V gene lookup returns CDR1 LGHNA and CDR2 YSLEER. The CDR3 is 14 amino acids. The CDR3 bases are TGCGCCAGCGGGGGACATGGTCGGCCCGGGGAGCTATTTTTT. It encodes CASGGHGRPGELFF.

This chain connects TRBV11-2 to TRBJ2-3; D uncertain. V lost 5 bases, J lost 3 bases, and 18 bases lay in between. CDR1 and CDR2 from the germline V gene are SGHAT and FQNNGV. This CDR3 is built from 16 residues. DNA for the CDR3: TGTGCCAGCAGCCAATACCACGGGTTGCCAACAGATACGCAGTATTTT. Translating gives CASSQYHGLPTDTQYF.

Notes on this clonotype: Since a much larger clone is just one base distant, this may be a read error. The J gene is TRBJ2-5, the V gene TRBV6-2 or TRBV6-3; D is unclear. This CDR3 comprises 13 residues. Germline lookup yields CDR1 MNHEY and CDR2 SVGEGT. The CDR3 coding sequence is TGTGCCAGCAATTACCTGTGGCTAGTTGCCCAGTACTTC. It yields the protein CASNYLWLVAQYF.

This clonotype has just a few counts. This may be a read error: a much more frequent sequence differs by one nucleotide. The gene calls are TRBV4-1 and TRBJ2-7; 10 nucleotides match TRBD2. This CDR3 region has 14 residues. Germline V gene lookup returns CDR1 MGHRA and CDR2 YSYEKL. CDR3 amino acids: CASNQDLYALAGEF. CDR3 in DNA: TGCGCCAGCAACCAAGATTTGTATGCCCTAGCGGGAGAATTC.

Comment on this clonotype: Germline and junction disagree at one end, which may indicate a read error. The V and J genes are TRBV10-1 and TRBJ2-4; D perhaps matches TRBD1 (5 bases). Per germline, CDR1 WNHNN and CDR2 SYGVQD (reference sequence). This CDR3 has 15 residues. CDR3 protein: CATSAGTGMESIQYF. As DNA, the CDR3 is TGCGCCACCAGTGCCGGTACAGGCATGGAAAGCATTCAGTACTTC.

This chain links TRBV4-1 with TRBJ2-7; no reliable D call. The CDR3 covers 16 residues. The ends were cut back, 1 base at V and 3 bases at J, with 16 bases in the middle. Germline V gene data show CDR1 as MGHRA and CDR2 as YSYEKL. CDR3 loop: CASSQVVSESDYEQYF. The CDR3 region has the DNA TGCGCCAGCAGCCAAGTTGTATCAGAGTCCGACTACGAGCAGTACTTC.

As for this clonotype: At one end the junction does not follow the germline gene, possibly because of a read error. V gene TRBV11-2 combines with J gene TRBJ2-1, with a tentative D call TRBD1 (5 bases). Germline assignment: CDR1 SGHAT and CDR2 FQNNGV. This CDR3 region has 19 residues. Here the CDR3 DNA reads TGTGCCAGCAGCTTCCACGTCACAGGCAAGCCTATATCCTACAATGGGCAGTTCTTC. Translated: CASSFHVTGKPISYNGQFF.

A note on this clonotype: One end of the junction is discordant with germline, which a read error may explain. This sequence joins TRBV11-2 and TRBJ2-1; D might be TRBD2 (6 bases). This CDR3 comprises 13 residues. Germline V gives CDR1 SGHAT, CDR2 FQNNGV. CDR3 amino acids: CASSSLEGTQSPF. CDR3 DNA: TGTGCCAGTAGCTCCCTGGAGGGGACCCAGTCGCCCTTC.